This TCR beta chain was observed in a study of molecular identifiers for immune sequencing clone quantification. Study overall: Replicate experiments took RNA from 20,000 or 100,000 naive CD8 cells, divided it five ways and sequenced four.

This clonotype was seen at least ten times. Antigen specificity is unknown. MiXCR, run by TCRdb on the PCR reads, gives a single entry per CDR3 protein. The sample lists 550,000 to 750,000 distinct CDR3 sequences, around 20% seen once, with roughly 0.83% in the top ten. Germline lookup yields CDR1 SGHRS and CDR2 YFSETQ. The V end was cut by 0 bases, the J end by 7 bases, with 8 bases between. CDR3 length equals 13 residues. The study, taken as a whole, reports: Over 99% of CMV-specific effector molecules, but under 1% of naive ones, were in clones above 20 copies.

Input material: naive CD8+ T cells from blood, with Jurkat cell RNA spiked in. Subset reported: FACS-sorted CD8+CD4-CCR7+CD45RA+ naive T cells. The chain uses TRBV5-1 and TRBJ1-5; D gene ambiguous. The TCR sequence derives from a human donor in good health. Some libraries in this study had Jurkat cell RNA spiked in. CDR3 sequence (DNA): TGCGCCAGCAGCTTGGTAGAGGGCCAGCCCCAGCATTTT. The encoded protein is CASSLVEGQPQHF. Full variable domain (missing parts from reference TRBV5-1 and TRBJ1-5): KAGVTQTPRYLIKTRGQQVTLSCSPISGHRSVSWYQQTPGQGLQFLFEYFSETQRNKGNFPGRFSGRQFSNSRSEMNVSTLELGDSALYLCASSLVEGQPQHFGDGTRLSIL.